The 8 T cell receptor beta chains presented below share a single source sample, sequenced in a study of shared clonotypes between healthy human individuals. Terminally differentiated effector memory CD45RA+ cells were left out of the naive CD8 fraction, which was CD45RO-negative and positively selected for CCR7. The data were produced by immunoSEQ multiplex PCR, yet TCRdb's version contains in-frame clones alone and is incomplete. The repertoire holds about 2.2 million clones, about 94% seen once, with approximately 1.6% in the top ten. Sequenced: naive CD8+ T cells from PBMCs. These receptors came from a man younger than 35 in good health. Some clones in this sample may be carry-over from other donors' samples.

The chain recombines TRBV28 with TRBJ1-2, with D uncertain. The CDR3 is made up of 14 amino acids. Per germline, CDR1 MDHEN and CDR2 SYDVKM. Trimming cost V 3 bases and J 0 bases, with 8 bases left between them. The DNA for the CDR3 is TGTGCCAGCAGTTTCCTCAGATCTAACTATGGCTACACCTTC. Amino acid sequence: CASSFLRSNYGYTF.

This chain connects TRBV7-2 to TRBJ1-1, with D possibly being TRBD1 (6 bases). CDR1 and CDR2 (germline): SGHTA, FQGNSA. There are 14 residues in the CDR3. Deletions cut 3 bases from V and 4 bases from J, with 12 bases between. The chain's CDR3 is CASSFTGIGTEAFF. DNA for the CDR3: TGTGCCAGCAGCTTCACAGGGATTGGCACTGAAGCTTTCTTT. The full variable domain, completed using reference TRBV7-2 and TRBJ1-1, is GAGVSQSPSNKVTEKGKDVELRCDPISGHTALYWYRQSLGQGLEFLIYFQGNSAPDKSGLPSDRFSAERTGGSVSTLTIQRTQQEDSAVYLCASSFTGIGTEAFFGQGTRLTVV.

The gene calls are TRBV5-8 and TRBJ2-7, with TRBD2 matching over 10 bases. The CDR3 loop spans 16 amino acids. Germline CDR1 is SGHTS and CDR2 is YDEGEE. The J segment lost 4 bases and the V segment lost 0 bases, leaving 7 bases of the junction unmatched. The DNA of the CDR3 is TGTGCCAGCAGCTTGGCCGTGTCTAGCGGGAGATACGAGCAGTACTTC. Translating it yields CASSLAVSSGRYEQYF. The whole variable domain, filled in from reference TRBV5-8 and TRBJ2-7, reads EAGVTQSPTHLIKTRGQQATLRCSPISGHTSVYWYQQALGLGLQFLLWYDEGEERNRGNFPPRFSGRQFPNYSSELNVNALELEDSALYLCASSLAVSSGRYEQYFGPGTRLTVT.

This clone was detected once. The V call is TRBV11-2, the J call TRBJ2-3, with TRBD2 matching over 9 bases. CDR1 SGHAT and CDR2 FQNNGV come from the germline V gene. The ends lost 3 bases at V and 1 base at J; junction bases unmatched: 14. The CDR3 is made up of 19 amino acids. CDR3 sequence reads: CASSFSRRTSARGTDTQYF. DNA of the CDR3: TGTGCCAGCAGCTTTTCTAGGAGGACTAGCGCCCGTGGCACAGATACGCAGTATTTT.

V usage is TRBV14 and J usage is TRBJ1-3; tentatively, D is TRBD1 (5 bases). The CDR3 covers 17 residues. V was pared by 3 bases and J by 0 bases, with 15 bases between. Germline values: CDR1 SGHDN, CDR2 FVKESK. CDR3 region: CASSHRDRGFSGNTIYF. The CDR3 nucleotides read TGTGCCAGCAGCCACCGGGACCGGGGTTTCTCTGGAAACACCATATATTTT.

The chain carries TRBV27 and TRBJ1-1; unclear D gene. CDR1 and CDR2 from the germline V gene are MNHEY and SMNVEV (reference sequence). With 0 bases removed from V and 0 bases from J, the gap between germline ends came to 11 bases. This CDR3 comprises 16 residues. The CDR3, as DNA: TGTGCCAGCAGTTTATCAGTAGGCCAGCTGAACACTGAAGCTTTCTTT. Its translation: CASSLSVGQLNTEAFF.

The chain carries TRBV19 and TRBJ2-3, with TRBD2 as a possible D gene (5 bases). The V end was cut by 8 bases, the J end by 2 bases, with 17 bases between. CDR3 length: 15 residues. The germline V gene has CDR1 LNHDA and CDR2 SQIVND (reference sequence). CDR3 protein: CASGDPASFTDTQYF. The DNA for the CDR3 is TGTGCCAGTGGGGATCCGGCTAGCTTCACAGATACGCAGTATTTT.

The chain couples TRBV7-3 to TRBJ2-7; no firm D call. Trimming took 3 bases from V and 5 from J, leaving 17 bases between them. Germline CDR1 and CDR2: SGHTA and FQGTGA. The CDR3 loop spans 15 amino acids. Written as DNA, the CDR3 is TGTGCCAGCAGCTTTGGACCCGGGCGAATGGACGAGCAGTACTTC. Its translation is CASSFGPGRMDEQYF. Variable domain in full (rest from reference TRBV7-3 and TRBJ2-7): GAGVSQTPSNKVTEKGKYVELRCDPISGHTALYWYRQSLGQGPEFLIYFQGTGAADDSGLPNDRFFAVRPEGSVSTLKIQRTERGDSAVYLCASSFGPGRMDEQYFGPGTRLTVT.